This T cell receptor (beta chain) was captured in a study of blood T cell repertoires in COVID-19. Study background: From the United States, Italy and Spain came samples of acute and convalescent COVID-19. T cells, B-cell-depleted T cells, or PBMCs supplied cDNA or gDNA.

V was clipped by 5 bases and J by 9 bases, with 11 bases between them. Germline CDR1 reads SGHVS; CDR2 reads FQNEAQ. The CDR3 consists of 12 residues. In the authors' methods: Amplification with reference gene primers provided the estimates of nucleated cell counts. Using immunoSEQ multiplex PCR, the repertoire was profiled, and TCRdb retains in-frame clones only, with some absent. D and trimming come from the DNA, and the V and J calls and clone size come from that table. The data hold some 290,000 clones, with less than 85% observed a single time. This sequence joins TRBV7-8 and TRBJ1-5, with a tentative D call TRBD1 (5 bases). The receptor comes from a man aged 55 to 70 who had recovered from COVID-19. The sequenced sample was peripheral blood. The chain's CDR3 is CASSHGTLPQHF. The DNA for the CDR3 is TGTGCCAGCAGCCACGGGACTCTGCCCCAGCATTTT. The full variable domain, in which reference TRBV7-8 and TRBJ1-5 provide the parts outside the CDR3, is GAGVSQSPRYKVAKRGQDVALRCDPISGHVSLFWYQQALGQGPEFLTYFQNEAQLDKSGLPSDRFFAERPEGSVSTLKIQRTQQEDSAVYLCASSHGTLPQHFGDGTRLSIL.